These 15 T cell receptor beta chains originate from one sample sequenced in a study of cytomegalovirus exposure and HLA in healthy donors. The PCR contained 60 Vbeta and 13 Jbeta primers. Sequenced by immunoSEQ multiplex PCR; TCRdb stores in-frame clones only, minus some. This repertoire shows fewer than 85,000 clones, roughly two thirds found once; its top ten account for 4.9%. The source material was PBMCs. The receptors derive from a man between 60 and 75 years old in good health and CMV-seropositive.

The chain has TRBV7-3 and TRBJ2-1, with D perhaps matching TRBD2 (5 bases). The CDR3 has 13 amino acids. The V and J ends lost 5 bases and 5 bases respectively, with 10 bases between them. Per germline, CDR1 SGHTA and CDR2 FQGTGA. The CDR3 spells CASSLGVDNEQFF. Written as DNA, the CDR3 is TGTGCCAGCAGCCTGGGAGTCGACAATGAGCAGTTCTTC. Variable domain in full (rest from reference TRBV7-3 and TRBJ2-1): GAGVSQTPSNKVTEKGKYVELRCDPISGHTALYWYRQSLGQGPEFLIYFQGTGAADDSGLPNDRFFAVRPEGSVSTLKIQRTERGDSAVYLCASSLGVDNEQFFGPGTRLTVL.

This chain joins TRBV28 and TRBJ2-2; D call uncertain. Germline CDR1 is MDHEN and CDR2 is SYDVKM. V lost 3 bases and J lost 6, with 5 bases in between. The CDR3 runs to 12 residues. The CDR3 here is CASSFYAGELFF. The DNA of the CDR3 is TGTGCCAGCAGTTTCTATGCCGGGGAGCTGTTTTTT.

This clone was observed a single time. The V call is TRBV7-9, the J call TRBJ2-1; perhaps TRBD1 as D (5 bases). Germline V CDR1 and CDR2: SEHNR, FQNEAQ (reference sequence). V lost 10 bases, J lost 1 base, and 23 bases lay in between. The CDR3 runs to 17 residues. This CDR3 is CATEGHKGQLSYNEQFF. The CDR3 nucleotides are TGTGCCACGGAAGGACATAAGGGGCAGCTATCCTACAATGAGCAGTTCTTC.

CDR3 sequence (DNA): TGTGCCTGGGGCGGATGGTCCCAGTCCTACAATGAGCAGTTCTTC. The encoded protein is CAWGGWSQSYNEQFF. This chain joins TRBV30 and TRBJ2-1; D call uncertain. Deletions cut 5 bases from V and 1 base from J, with 15 bases between. Germline CDR1 and CDR2: GTSNPN and SVGIG (reference sequence). CDR3 length: 15 residues.

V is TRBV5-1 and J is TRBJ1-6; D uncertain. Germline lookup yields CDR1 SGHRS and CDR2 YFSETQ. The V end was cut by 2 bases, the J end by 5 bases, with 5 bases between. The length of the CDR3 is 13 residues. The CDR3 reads CASSFTNNSPLHF. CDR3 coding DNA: TGCGCCAGCAGCTTTACAAATAATTCACCCCTCCACTTT. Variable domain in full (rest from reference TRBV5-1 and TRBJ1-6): KAGVTQTPRYLIKTRGQQVTLSCSPISGHRSVSWYQQTPGQGLQFLFEYFSETQRNKGNFPGRFSGRQFSNSRSEMNVSTLELGDSALYLCASSFTNNSPLHFGNGTRLTVT.

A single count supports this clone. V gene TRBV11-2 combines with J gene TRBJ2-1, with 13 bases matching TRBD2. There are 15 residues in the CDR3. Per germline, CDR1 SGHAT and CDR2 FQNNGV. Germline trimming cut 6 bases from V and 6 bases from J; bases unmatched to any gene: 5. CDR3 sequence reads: CASRMGTSGINEQFF. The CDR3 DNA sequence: TGTGCCAGCAGAATGGGGACTAGCGGGATCAATGAGCAGTTCTTC.

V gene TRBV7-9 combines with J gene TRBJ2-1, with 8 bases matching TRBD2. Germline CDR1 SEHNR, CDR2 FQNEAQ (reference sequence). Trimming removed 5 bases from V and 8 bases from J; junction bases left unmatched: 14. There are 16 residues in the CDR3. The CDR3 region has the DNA TGTGCCAGCAGCGCGCAGCTAGCGGGTGGGGTCTATGAGCAGTTCTTC. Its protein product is CASSAQLAGGVYEQFF.

The CDR3 nucleotides are TGTGCCAGCAGTTCCCCAGGCCCCGAGCAGTACTTC. Translation: CASSSPGPEQYF. The rearrangement joins TRBV27 to TRBJ2-7; no firm D call. V was pared by 4 bases and J by 6 bases, with 10 bases between. Germline V gene data show CDR1 as MNHEY and CDR2 as SMNVEV (reference sequence). CDR3 length equals 12 residues.

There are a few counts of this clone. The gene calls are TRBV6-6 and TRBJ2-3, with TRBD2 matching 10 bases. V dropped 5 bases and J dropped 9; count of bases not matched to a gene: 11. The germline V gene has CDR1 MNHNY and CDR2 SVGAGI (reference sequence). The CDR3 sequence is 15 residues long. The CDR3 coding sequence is TGTGCCAGCAGTCAACAAGCGGGAGGGCCATCGACGCAGTATTTT. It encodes CASSQQAGGPSTQYF.

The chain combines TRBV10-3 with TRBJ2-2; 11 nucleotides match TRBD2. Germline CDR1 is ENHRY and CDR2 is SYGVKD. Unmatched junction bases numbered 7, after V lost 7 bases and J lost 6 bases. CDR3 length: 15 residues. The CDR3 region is CAIKAASGGPGELFF. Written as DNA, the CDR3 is TGTGCCATCAAGGCGGCTAGCGGGGGGCCCGGGGAGCTGTTTTTT.

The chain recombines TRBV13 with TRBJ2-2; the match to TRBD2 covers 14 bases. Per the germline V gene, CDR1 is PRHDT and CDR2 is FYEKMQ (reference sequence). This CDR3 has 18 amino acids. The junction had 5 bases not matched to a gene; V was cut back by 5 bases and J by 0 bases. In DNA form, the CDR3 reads TGTGCCAGCAGCCCTGGACTAGCGGGAGGCCCGAACACCGGGGAGCTGTTTTTT. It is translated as CASSPGLAGGPNTGELFF.

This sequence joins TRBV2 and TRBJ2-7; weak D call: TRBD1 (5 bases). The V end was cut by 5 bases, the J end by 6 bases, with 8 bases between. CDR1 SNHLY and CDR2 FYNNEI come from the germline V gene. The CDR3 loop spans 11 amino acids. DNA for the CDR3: TGTGCCAGCAGTTTAACAGGCGAGCAGTACTTC. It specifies CASSLTGEQYF.

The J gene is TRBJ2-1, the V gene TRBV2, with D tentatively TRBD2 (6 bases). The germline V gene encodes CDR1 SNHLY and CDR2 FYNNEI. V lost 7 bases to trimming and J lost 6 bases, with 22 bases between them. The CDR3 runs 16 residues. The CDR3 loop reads CASTPGASSDLNEQFF. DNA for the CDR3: TGTGCCAGCACTCCGGGAGCCTCGTCAGACCTCAATGAGCAGTTCTTC.

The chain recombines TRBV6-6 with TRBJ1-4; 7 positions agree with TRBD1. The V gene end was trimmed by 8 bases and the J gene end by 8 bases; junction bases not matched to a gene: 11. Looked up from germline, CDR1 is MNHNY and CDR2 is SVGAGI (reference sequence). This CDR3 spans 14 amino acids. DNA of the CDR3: TGTGCCAGCCTCACGACAGGGCCAACCGAAAAACTGTTTTTT. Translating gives CASLTTGPTEKLFF.

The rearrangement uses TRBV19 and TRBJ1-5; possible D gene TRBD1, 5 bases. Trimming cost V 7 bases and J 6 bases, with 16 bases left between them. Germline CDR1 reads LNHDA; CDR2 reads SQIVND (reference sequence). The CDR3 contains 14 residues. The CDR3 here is CASTYPGGGQPQHF. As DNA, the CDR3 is TGTGCCAGTACCTATCCCGGGGGAGGTCAGCCCCAGCATTTT.